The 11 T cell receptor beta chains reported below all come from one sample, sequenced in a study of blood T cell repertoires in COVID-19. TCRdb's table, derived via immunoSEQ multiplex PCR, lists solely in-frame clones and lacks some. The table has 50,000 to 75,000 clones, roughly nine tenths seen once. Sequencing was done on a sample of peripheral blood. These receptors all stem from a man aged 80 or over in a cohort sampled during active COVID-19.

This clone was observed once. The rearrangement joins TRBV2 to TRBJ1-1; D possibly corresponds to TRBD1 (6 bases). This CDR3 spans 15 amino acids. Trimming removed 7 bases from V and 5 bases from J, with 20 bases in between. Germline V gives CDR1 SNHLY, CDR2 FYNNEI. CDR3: CASITGPWGLTEAFF. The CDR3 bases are TGTGCCAGCATCACAGGGCCATGGGGTCTGACTGAAGCTTTCTTT.

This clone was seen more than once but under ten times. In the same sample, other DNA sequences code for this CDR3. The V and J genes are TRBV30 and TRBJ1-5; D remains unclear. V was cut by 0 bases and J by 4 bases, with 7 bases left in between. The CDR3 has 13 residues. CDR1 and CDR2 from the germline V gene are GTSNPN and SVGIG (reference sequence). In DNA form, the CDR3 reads TGTGCCTGGAGTGTGGCAGGTAATCAGCCCCAGCATTTT. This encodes CAWSVAGNQPQHF.

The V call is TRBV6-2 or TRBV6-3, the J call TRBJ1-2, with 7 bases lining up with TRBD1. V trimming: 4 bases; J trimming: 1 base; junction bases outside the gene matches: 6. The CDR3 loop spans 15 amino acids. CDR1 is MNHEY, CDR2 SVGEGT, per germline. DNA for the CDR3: TGTGCCAGCAGTTTTCGGACAGGTTTTAACTATGGCTACACCTTC. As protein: CASSFRTGFNYGYTF.

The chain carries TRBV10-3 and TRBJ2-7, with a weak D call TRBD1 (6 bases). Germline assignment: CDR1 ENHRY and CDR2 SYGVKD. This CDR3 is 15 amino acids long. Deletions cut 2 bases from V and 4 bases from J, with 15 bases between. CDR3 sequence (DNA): TGTGCCATCAGTGAGGCGAAGGACAGTAGTTACGAGCAGTACTTC. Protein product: CAISEAKDSSYEQYF.

The CDR3 loop is CASSLEMGQGDGYTF. DNA for the CDR3: TGTGCCAGCAGCTTAGAAATGGGACAGGGGGATGGCTACACCTTC. The V and J genes are TRBV7-9 and TRBJ1-2; 11 bases are shared with TRBD1. CDR3 length: 15 residues. Germline V gene sequence: CDR1 SEHNR, CDR2 FQNEAQ (reference sequence). Trimming removed 1 base from V and 6 bases from J; junction bases left unmatched: 4.

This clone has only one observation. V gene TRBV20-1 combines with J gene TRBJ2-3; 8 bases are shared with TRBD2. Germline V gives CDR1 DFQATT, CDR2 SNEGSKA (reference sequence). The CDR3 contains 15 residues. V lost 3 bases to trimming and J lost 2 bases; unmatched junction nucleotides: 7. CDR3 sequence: CSASNAGGSTDTQYF. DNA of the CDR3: TGCAGTGCTAGTAACGCGGGGGGCTCCACAGATACGCAGTATTTT.

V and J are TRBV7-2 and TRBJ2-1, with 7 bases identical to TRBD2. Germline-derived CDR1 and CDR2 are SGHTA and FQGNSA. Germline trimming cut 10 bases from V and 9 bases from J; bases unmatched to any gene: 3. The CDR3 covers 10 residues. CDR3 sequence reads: CATRGVEQFF. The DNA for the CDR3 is TGTGCCACCCGGGGGGTTGAGCAGTTCTTC.

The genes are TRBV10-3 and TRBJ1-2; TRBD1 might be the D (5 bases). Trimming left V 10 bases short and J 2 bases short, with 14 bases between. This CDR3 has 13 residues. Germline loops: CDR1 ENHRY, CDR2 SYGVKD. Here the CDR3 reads CATHPGGNYGYTF. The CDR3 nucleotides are TGTGCCACCCACCCTGGGGGGAACTATGGCTACACCTTC.

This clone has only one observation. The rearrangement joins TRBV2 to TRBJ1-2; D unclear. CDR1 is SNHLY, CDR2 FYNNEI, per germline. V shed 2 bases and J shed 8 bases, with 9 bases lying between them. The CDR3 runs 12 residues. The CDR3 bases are TGTGCCAGCAGTGAAATGCTCGGGGGCTACACCTTC. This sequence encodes CASSEMLGGYTF.

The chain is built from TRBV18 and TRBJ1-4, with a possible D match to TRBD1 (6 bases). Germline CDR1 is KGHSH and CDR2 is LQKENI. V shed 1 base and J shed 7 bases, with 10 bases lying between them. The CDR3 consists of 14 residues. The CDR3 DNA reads TGTGCCAGCTCACCACAGGCAGGGGTTGAAAAACTGTTTTTT. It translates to CASSPQAGVEKLFF.

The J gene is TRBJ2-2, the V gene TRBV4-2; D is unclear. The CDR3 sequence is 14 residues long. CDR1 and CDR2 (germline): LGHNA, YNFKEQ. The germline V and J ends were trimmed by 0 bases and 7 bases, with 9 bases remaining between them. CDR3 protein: CASSQDSRVGELFF. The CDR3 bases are TGTGCCAGCAGCCAAGATAGTCGGGTCGGGGAGCTGTTTTTT.